A single sample gave rise to the 2 T cell receptor beta chains below, sequenced in a study of blood T cell repertoires in COVID-19. Some clones are missing from TCRdb's copy, which holds only in-frame ones; the method was immunoSEQ multiplex PCR. The table lists 100,000 or so clones, roughly 92% of them singletons, with 5% to 7% in the top ten. The sequencing input was peripheral blood. The receptor source for this set is a man aged 70-80 years with acute or convalescent COVID-19.

Here the CDR3 reads CASSEHYEQYF. For the CDR3, the DNA is TGTGCCAGCTCAGAGCACTACGAGCAGTACTTC. The genes are TRBV18 and TRBJ2-7; D call uncertain. Germline V CDR1 and CDR2: KGHSH, LQKENI. The CDR3 covers 11 residues. Trimming took 5 bases from V and 3 from J, leaving 5 bases between them.

This sequence joins TRBV10-2 and TRBJ1-6; TRBD1 agrees at 8 bases. CDR3 size: 14 residues. V dropped 4 bases and J dropped 7; count of bases not matched to a gene: 3. Germline V lookup: CDR1 WSHSY, CDR2 SAAADI. The CDR3 DNA follows: TGCGCCAGCAGTGCAACAGGGGGGAATTCACCCCTCCACTTT. It codes for CASSATGGNSPLHF.